This section outlines one T cell receptor (beta chain) sequence together with its context. Its cognate antigen is unknown. Primers: 60 Vbeta forward and 13 Jbeta reverse. TCRdb keeps only in-frame clones here, not all; method: immunoSEQ multiplex PCR. The sample carries about 150,000 clones, 80% recorded once. V lost 7 bases, J lost 0 bases, and 13 bases lay in between. The CDR3 consists of 15 residues. In germline, CDR1 is MNHNS, CDR2 SASEGT. The sample is drawn from a study of cytomegalovirus exposure and HLA in healthy donors. Study information: For the approximately 400 genotyped donors, roughly 80% fell within the Caucasian-associated ancestry cluster.

Study observations and caveats: Judged likely to be a sequencing artifact was a cluster of highly shared sequence variants. When the data were analyzed later, several of the most significant clusters appeared to be linked to common viral pathogens.

The J gene is TRBJ2-1, the V gene TRBV6-1; the D is unclear. Material for sequencing was PBMCs. The sequence derives from a middle-aged woman in good health and CMV-seropositive. The CDR3 DNA is TGTGCCAGCAAACGCAGCGCCAGCTCCTACAATGAGCAGTTCTTC. Its protein is CASKRSASSYNEQFF.